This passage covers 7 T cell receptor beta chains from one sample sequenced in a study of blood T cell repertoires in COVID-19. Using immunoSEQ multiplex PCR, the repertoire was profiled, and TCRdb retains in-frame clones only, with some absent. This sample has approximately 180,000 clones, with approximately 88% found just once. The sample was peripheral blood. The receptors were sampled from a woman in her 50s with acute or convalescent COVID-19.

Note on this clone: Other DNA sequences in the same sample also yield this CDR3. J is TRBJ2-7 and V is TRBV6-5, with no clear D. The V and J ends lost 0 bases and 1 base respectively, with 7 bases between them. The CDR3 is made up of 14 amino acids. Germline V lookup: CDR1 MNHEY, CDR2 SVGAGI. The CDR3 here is CASSYSSRSYEQYF. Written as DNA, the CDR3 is TGTGCCAGCAGTTACTCGAGTCGGTCCTACGAGCAGTACTTC.

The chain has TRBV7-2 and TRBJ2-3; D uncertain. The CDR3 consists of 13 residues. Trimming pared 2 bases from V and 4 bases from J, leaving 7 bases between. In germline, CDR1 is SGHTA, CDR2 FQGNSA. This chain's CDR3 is CASSLRRSDTQYF. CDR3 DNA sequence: TGTGCCAGCAGCTTACGCCGGTCAGATACGCAGTATTTT.

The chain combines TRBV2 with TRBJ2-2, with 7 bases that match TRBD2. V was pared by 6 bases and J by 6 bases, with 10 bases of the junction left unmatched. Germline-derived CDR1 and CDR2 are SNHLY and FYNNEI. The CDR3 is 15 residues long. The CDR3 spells CASRGPGTTAGELFF. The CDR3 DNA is TGTGCCAGCAGAGGGCCCGGGACTACGGCCGGGGAGCTGTTTTTT.

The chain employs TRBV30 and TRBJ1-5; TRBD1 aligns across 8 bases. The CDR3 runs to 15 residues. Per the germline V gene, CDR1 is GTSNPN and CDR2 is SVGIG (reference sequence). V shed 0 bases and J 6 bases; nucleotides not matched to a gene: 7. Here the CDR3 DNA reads TGTGCCTGGAGTGTATCAGGGGGCCGCGGTCAGCCCCAGCATTTT. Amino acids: CAWSVSGGRGQPQHF.

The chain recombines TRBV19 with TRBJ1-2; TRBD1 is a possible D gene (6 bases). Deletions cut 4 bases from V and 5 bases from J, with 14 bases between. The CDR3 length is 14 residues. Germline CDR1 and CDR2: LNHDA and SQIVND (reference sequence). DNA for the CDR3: TGTGCCAGTAGTACCCTCCGGACAGATTATGGCTACACCTTC. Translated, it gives CASSTLRTDYGYTF.

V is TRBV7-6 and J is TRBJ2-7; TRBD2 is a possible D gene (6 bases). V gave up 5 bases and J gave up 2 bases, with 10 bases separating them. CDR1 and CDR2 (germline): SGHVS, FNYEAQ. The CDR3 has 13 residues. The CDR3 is CASSGGLPYEQYF. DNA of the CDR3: TGTGCCAGCAGCGGTGGACTACCCTACGAGCAGTACTTC.

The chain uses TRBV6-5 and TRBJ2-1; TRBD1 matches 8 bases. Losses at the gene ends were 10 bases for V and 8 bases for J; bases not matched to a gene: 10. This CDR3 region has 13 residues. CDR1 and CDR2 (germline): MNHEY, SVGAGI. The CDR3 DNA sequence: TGTGCCACCGTGACAGGGGACAACCATGAGCAGTTCTTC. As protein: CATVTGDNHEQFF.